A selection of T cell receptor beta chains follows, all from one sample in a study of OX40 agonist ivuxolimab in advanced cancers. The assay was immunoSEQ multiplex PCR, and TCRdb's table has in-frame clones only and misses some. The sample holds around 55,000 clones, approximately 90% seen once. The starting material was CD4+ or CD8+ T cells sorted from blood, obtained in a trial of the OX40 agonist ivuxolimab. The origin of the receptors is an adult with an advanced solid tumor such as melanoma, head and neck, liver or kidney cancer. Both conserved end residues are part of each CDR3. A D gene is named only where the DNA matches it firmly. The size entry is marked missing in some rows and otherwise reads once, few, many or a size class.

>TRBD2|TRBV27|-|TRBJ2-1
CASSAGTSRNEQFF
TGTGCCAGCAGCGCCGGGACTAGCCGCAATGAGCAGTTCTTC
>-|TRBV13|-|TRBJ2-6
CASSLGGLRPSGANVLTF
TGTGCCAGCAGCTTAGGGGGACTTCGACCCTCTGGGGCCAACGTCCTGACTTTC
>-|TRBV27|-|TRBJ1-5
CASSVGRGQLQPQHF
TGTGCCAGCAGCGTTGGGAGGGGACAACTTCAACCCCAGCATTTT
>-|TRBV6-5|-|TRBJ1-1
CASSYFRGRTEAFF
TGTGCCAGCAGTTACTTCAGGGGTCGGACTGAAGCTTTCTTT
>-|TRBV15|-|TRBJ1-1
CATSRDLFLTEAFF
TGTGCCACCAGCAGAGATCTATTCCTCACTGAAGCTTTCTTT
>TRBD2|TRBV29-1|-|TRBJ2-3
CSAAQLADSTDTQYF
TGCAGCGCCGCCCAACTAGCGGATAGCACAGATACGCAGTATTTT
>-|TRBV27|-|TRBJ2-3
CASSLTNLGESPQYF
TGTGCCAGCAGTTTAACCAATCTTGGGGAGTCCCCGCAGTATTTT
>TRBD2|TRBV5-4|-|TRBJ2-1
CASYLSSGRKRSAYNEQFF
TGTGCCAGCTATTTAAGTAGCGGGAGAAAGAGAAGCGCCTACAATGAGCAGTTCTTC
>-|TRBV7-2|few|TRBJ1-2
CASSFPGYGYTF
TGTGCCAGCAGCTTCCCGGGCTATGGCTACACCTTC
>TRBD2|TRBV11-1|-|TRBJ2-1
CASSLDGPLAGAYNEQFF
TGTGCCAGCAGCTTAGATGGACCACTAGCGGGAGCTTACAATGAGCAGTTCTTC
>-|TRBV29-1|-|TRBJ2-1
CSVESAANEQFF
TGCAGCGTTGAATCCGCGGCAAATGAGCAGTTCTTC
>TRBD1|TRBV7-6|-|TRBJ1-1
CASSLTTGDTEAFF
TGTGCCAGCAGCCTAACTACAGGGGACACTGAAGCTTTCTTT
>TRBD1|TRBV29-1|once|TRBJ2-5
CSVDRRGSLETQYF
TGCAGCGTTGACCGCAGGGGGTCCCTAGAGACCCAGTACTTC
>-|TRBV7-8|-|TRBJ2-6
CASSQRRGGTGSFSGANVLTF
TGTGCCAGCAGCCAGCGGAGGGGGGGGACGGGAAGTTTCTCTGGGGCCAACGTCCTGACTTTC
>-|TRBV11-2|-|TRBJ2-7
CASSLGSGGSYEQYF
TGTGCCAGCAGCTTAGGATCTGGCGGCTCCTACGAGCAGTACTTC
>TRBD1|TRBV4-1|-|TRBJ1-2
CASSPGQLYGYTF
TGCGCCAGCAGCCCGGGACAGCTCTATGGCTACACCTTC
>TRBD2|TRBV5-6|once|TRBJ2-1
CASSETSGPPYNEQFF
TGTGCCAGCAGCGAGACTAGCGGGCCCCCCTACAATGAGCAGTTCTTC
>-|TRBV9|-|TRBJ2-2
CASSAGGAGELFF
TGTGCCAGCAGCGCGGGGGGCGCCGGGGAGCTGTTTTTT
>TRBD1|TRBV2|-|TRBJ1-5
CASSAGQGGQPQHF
TGTGCCAGCAGTGCGGGACAGGGGGGTCAGCCCCAGCATTTT
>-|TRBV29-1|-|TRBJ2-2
CSVVAEGNTGELFF
TGCAGCGTTGTGGCGGAGGGGAACACCGGGGAGCTGTTTTTT
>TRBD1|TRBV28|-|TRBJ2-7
CASSSIRGLSEQYF
TGTGCCAGCAGTTCGATCAGGGGGTTGAGCGAGCAGTACTTC
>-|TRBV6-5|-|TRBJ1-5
CASSTQGISNQPQHF
TGTGCCAGCAGTACTCAGGGGATTAGCAATCAGCCCCAGCATTTT
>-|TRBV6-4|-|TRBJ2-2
CASSEHTTGELFF
TGTGCCAGCAGTGAACACACCACCGGGGAGCTGTTTTTT
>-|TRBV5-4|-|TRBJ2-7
CASSLDGPPYEQYF
TGTGCCAGCAGCTTGGACGGTCCTCCCTACGAGCAGTACTTC
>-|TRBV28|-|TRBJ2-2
CASSPITSTGELFF
TGTGCCAGCAGTCCCATAACTTCCACCGGGGAGCTGTTTTTT
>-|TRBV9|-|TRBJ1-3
CASSPGFTGNTIYF
TGTGCCAGCAGCCCAGGGTTTACGGGAAACACCATATATTTT
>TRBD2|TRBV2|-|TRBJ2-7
CASTPRGVYEQYF
TGTGCCAGCACCCCTCGGGGGGTCTACGAGCAGTACTTC
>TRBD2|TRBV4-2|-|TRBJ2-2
CASRSLGLAASFYTGELFF
TGTGCCAGCCGCTCACTGGGACTAGCGGCAAGCTTTTACACCGGGGAGCTGTTTTTT
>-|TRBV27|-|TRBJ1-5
CASRESSNQPQHF
TGTGCCAGCAGGGAGTCGAGCAATCAGCCCCAGCATTTT
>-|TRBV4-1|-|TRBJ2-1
CASSQVGAEPDEQFF
TGCGCCAGCAGCCAAGTGGGGGCGGAGCCGGATGAGCAGTTCTTC
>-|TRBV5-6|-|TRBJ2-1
CASVSREYNEQFF
TGTGCCAGCGTCTCACGGGAGTACAATGAGCAGTTCTTC
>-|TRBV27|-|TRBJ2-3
CASSLMVPLLAYTDTQYF
TGTGCCAGCAGTTTAATGGTCCCCCTGCTAGCCTACACAGATACGCAGTATTTT
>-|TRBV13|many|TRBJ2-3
CASTPPGGDTQYF
TGTGCCAGCACCCCGCCAGGAGGGGATACGCAGTATTTT
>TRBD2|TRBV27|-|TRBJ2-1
CASSYSAGGLNEQFF
TGTGCCAGCAGTTATTCAGCGGGAGGGTTAAATGAGCAGTTCTTC
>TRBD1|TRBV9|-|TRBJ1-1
CASTLGDRVGQAFF
TGTGCCAGCACCTTGGGGGACAGGGTTGGTCAAGCTTTCTTT
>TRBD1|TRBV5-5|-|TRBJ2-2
CASSYSWTGSVGELFF
TGTGCCAGCAGCTACTCTTGGACAGGATCCGTCGGGGAGCTGTTTTTT
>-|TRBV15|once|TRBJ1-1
CATSREAGSGTEAFF
TGTGCCACCAGCAGAGAGGCAGGGTCGGGCACTGAAGCTTTCTTT
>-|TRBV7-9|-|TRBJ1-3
CASSPTEFGNTIYF
TGTGCCAGCAGCCCGACCGAGTTCGGAAACACCATATATTTT
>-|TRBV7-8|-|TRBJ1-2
CASSSSGTRFFGYTF
TGTGCCAGCAGCTCCTCCGGGACAAGATTTTTCGGCTACACCTTC
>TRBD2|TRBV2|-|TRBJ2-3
CASGGTSETDTQYF
TGTGCCAGTGGGGGGACTAGCGAGACAGATACGCAGTATTTT